This T cell receptor beta chain was obtained from a study of T cell changes during pregnancy in multiple sclerosis. Repertoires were generated with immunoSEQ multiplex PCR, while TCRdb's copy carries only in-frame clones and drops some. Among 65,000 to 80,000 clones listed, approximately 90% were seen once. This CDR3 region has 11 residues. Germline CDR1 and CDR2: GTSNPN and SVGIG (reference sequence). Trimming took 4 bases from V and 8 from J, leaving 11 bases between them. This specimen was CD4+ T cells from peripheral blood mononuclear cells, taken before pregnancy. This TCR was sampled from a female donor with multiple sclerosis, enrolled in a pregnancy study. This chain joins TRBV30 and TRBJ1-2, with a weak D call TRBD1 (5 bases). The CDR3 nucleotides are TGTGCCTGGAAACGGACATGGGGCTACACCTTC. As protein: CAWKRTWGYTF. The complete variable domain, with remaining parts taken from reference TRBV30 and TRBJ1-2, reads SQTIHQWPATLVQPVGSPLSLECTVEGTSNPNLYWYRQAAGRGLQLLFYSVGIGQISSEVPQNLSASRPQDRQFILSSKKLLLSDSGFYLCAWKRTWGYTFGSGTRLTVV.